This TCR beta chain was obtained from a study of shared clonotypes between healthy human individuals. The CDR3 totals 15 residues. Germline values: CDR1 LNHDA, CDR2 SQIVND (reference sequence). Trimming cost V 3 bases and J 7 bases, with 17 bases left between them. Ten immunoSEQ deep assay plates served to sequence unsorted PBMC DNA. Per the authors' pipeline: There were no quality scores in the junction-only immunoSEQ sequences, so filtering differed. The repertoire was sequenced with immunoSEQ multiplex PCR; TCRdb's copy has only in-frame clones and lacks some. The DNA was the basis for D and trimming; V, J and clone size are from that table. Of hundreds of thousands of clones detected, roughly three quarters appear once; the ten largest clones hold over 10%. All participating donors were Caucasian adults from Nashville, Tennessee. The study used about 90 million PBMCs per unsorted sample for genomic DNA.

The TCR sequence derives from a woman aged 40 to 49 in good health. Some clones in this sample may be carry-over from other donors' samples. The sample consisted of PBMCs. The chain carries TRBV19 and TRBJ2-3, with D possibly being TRBD2 (6 bases). The CDR3 DNA is TGTGCCAGTAGTATGTATTTCGGGAGTTCAAATACGCAGTATTTT. Its translation: CASSMYFGSSNTQYF.